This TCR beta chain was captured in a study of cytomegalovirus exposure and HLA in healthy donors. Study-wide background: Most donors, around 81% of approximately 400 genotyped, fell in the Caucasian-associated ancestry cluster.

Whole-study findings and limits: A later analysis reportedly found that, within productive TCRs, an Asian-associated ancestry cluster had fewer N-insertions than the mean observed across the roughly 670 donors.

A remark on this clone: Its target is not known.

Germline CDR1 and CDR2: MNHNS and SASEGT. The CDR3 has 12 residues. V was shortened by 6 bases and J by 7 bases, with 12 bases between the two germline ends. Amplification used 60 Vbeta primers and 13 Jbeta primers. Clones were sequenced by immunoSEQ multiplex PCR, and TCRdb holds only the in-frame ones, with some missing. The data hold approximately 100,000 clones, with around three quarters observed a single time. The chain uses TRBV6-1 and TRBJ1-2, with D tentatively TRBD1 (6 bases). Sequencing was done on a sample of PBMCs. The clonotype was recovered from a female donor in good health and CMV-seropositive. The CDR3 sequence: CASREQGGGYTF. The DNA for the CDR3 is TGTGCCAGCAGAGAACAGGGAGGTGGCTACACCTTC.